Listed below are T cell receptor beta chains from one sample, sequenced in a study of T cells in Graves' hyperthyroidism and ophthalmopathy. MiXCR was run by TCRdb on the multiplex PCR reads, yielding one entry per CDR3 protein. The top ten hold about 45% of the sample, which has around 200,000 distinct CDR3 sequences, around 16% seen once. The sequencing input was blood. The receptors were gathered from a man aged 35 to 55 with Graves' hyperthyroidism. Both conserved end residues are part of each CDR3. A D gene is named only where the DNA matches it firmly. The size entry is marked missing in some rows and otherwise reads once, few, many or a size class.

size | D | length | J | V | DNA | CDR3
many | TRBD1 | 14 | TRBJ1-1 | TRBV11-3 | TGTGCCAGCAGCCCAGGACAGGGGGACACTGAAGCTTTCTTT | CASSPGQGDTEAFF
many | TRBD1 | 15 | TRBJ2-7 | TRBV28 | TGTGCCAGCAGTTTATACCGGCAGGGGGCTTACGAGCAGTACTTC | CASSLYRQGAYEQYF
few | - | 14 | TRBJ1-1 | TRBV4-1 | TGCGCCAGCAGCCAAATTGCACGGTCCGGTGAAGCTTTCTTT | CASSQIARSGEAFF
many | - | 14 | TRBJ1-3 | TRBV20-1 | TGCAGTGCTAGGTTCCCCAAGTGGGGAAACACCATATATTTT | CSARFPKWGNTIYF
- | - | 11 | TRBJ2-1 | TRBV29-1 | TGCAGCGTGGACGGGGTTGATGAGCAGTTCTTC | CSVDGVDEQFF
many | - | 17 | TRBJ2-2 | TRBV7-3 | TGTGCCAGCAGCCGTCAAGGTTATCCGGGGTCCACCGGGGAGCTGTTTTTT | CASSRQGYPGSTGELFF
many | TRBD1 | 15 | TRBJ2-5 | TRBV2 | TGTGCCAGCAGCCGGTCCGGGCCAGGGGGAGAGACCCAGTACTTC | CASSRSGPGGETQYF
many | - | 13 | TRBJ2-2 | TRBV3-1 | TGTGCCAGCACACAAGTGAACACCGGGGAGCTGTTTTTT | CASTQVNTGELFF
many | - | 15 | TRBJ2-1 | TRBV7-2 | TGTGCCAGCAGCTTGGGACGGGGAATCTACAATGAGCAGTTCTTC | CASSLGRGIYNEQFF
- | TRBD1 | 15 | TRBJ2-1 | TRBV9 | TGTGCCAGCAGCGTGAGGACAGGGGTCATCAATGAGCAGTTCTTC | CASSVRTGVINEQFF
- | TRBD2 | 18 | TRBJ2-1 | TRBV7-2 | TGTGCCAGCAGCTTAGAAGGGACTAGCGGGGGGGCCTACAATGAGCAGTTCTTC | CASSLEGTSGGAYNEQFF
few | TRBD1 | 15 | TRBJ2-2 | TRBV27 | TGTGCCAGCAGTTCGGACAGGGTGAACACCGGGGAGCTGTTTTTT | CASSSDRVNTGELFF
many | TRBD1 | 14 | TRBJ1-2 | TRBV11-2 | TGTGCCAGCAGCCCTGACAGGGTTACTCGTGGCTACACCTTC | CASSPDRVTRGYTF
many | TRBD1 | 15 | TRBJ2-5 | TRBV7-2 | TGTGCCAGCAGCACGAGGACAGGGTTCGAAGAGACCCAGTACTTC | CASSTRTGFEETQYF
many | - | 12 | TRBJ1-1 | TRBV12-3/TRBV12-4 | TGTGCCAGCAGTAATTGGGGAGTTGAAGCTTTCTTT | CASSNWGVEAFF
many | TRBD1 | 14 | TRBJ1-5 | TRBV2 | TGTGCCAGTACACAGGGGGCACGGAATCAGCCCCAGCATTTT | CASTQGARNQPQHF
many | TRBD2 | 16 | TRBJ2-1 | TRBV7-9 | TGTGCCAGCAGTCATAGCGGGGCCACGTCCTACAATGAGCAGTTCTTC | CASSHSGATSYNEQFF
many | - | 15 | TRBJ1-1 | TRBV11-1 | TGTGCCAGCAGCCGCCCCGGGACACCGAACACTGAAGCTTTCTTT | CASSRPGTPNTEAFF
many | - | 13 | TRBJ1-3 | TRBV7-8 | TGTGCCAGCAGCACGGGCTCTGGAAACACCATATATTTT | CASSTGSGNTIYF
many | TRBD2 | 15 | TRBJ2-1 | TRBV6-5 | TGTGCCAGCAGTTACGGGCGGGGGTTCTACAATGAGCAGTTCTTC | CASSYGRGFYNEQFF
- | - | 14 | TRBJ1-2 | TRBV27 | TGTGCCAGCAGTTTGGGATCCGGGACCCACGGCTACACCTTC | CASSLGSGTHGYTF
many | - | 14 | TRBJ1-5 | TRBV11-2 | TGTGCCAGCAGCTTAGATCGGCTGGGTCAGCCCCAGCATTTT | CASSLDRLGQPQHF
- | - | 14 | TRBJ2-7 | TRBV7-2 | TGTGCCAGCAGCCCCGACCCAAATAATATCGAGCAGTACTTC | CASSPDPNNIEQYF
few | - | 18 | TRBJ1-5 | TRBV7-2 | TGTGCCAGCAGCTTAGGATTTGGAGTCGGGCATCTCAATCAGCCCCAGCATTTT | CASSLGFGVGHLNQPQHF
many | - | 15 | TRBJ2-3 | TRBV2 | TGTGCCAGCAGCACTCCCAGGGGAGGCACAGATACGCAGTATTTT | CASSTPRGGTDTQYF
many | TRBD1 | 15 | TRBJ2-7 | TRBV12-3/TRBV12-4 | TGTGCCAGCAGACTAACGGGACAGGTTCCCTACGAGCAGTACTTC | CASRLTGQVPYEQYF
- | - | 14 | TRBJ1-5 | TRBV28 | TGTGCCAGCAGTCCCCTCAGGGGTTTTCAGCCCCAGCATTTT | CASSPLRGFQPQHF
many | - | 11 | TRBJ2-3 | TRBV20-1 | TGCAGTGCTAGGCCAATTGATACGCAGTATTTT | CSARPIDTQYF
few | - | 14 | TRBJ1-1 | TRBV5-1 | TGCGCCAGCAGCCGACAGGTAATGAACACTGAAGCTTTCTTT | CASSRQVMNTEAFF
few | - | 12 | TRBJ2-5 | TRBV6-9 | TGTGCCAGCAGTCAACTTAGGGAGACCCAGTACTTC | CASSQLRETQYF
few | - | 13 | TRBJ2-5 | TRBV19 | TGTGCCAGTAGTATGACAGTCCAAGAGACCCAGTACTTC | CASSMTVQETQYF
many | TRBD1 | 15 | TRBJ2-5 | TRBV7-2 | TGTGCCAGCAGCCCCCCCCGGACAGGTCAAGAGACCCAGTACTTC | CASSPPRTGQETQYF
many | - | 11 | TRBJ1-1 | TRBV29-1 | TGCAGCGCGGGGACAAGGTACGAGGCTTTCTTT | CSAGTRYEAFF
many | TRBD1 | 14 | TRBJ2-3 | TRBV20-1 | TGCAGTGCTCCCTTGCAGGGGGTCACAGATACGCAGTATTTT | CSAPLQGVTDTQYF
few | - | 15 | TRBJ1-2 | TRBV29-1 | TGCAGCGTTATGGACAGCCAGGCCCTAGGCTATGGCTACACCTTC | CSVMDSQALGYGYTF
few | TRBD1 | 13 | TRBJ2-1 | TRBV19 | TGTGCCAGTGGGGACAGGGGCTACAATGAGCAGTTCTTC | CASGDRGYNEQFF
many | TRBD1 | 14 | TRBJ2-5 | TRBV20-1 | TGCAGTGCTAGAGATGGGACAGAACTAGAGACCCAGTACTTC | CSARDGTELETQYF
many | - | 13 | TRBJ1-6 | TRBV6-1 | TGTGCCAGCAGTGTCGATGGCAATTCACCCCTCCACTTT | CASSVDGNSPLHF
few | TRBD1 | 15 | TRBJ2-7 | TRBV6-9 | TGTGCCAGCAGTCGCCGGGACAGCGCAACCTACGAGCAGTACTTC | CASSRRDSATYEQYF
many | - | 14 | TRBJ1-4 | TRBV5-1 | TGCGCCAGCAGCGGCGGGGGCTCTAATGAAAAACTGTTTTTT | CASSGGGSNEKLFF
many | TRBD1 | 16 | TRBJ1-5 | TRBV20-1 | TGCAGTGCTCCGGGACAGGGATCCCTCATCAATCAGCCCCAGCATTTT | CSAPGQGSLINQPQHF
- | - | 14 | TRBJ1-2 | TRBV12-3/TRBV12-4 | TGTGCCAGCAGTACCTTGGGGAGGGTCTATGGCTACACCTTC | CASSTLGRVYGYTF
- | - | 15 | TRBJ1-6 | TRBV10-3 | TGTGCCATCGGGTCGCCAAACAGTCATAATTCACCCCTCCACTTT | CAIGSPNSHNSPLHF
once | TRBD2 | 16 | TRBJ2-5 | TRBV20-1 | TGCAGTGCTTCCAGGACTAGCGGAAACCTGAGGGAGACCCAGTACTTC | CSASRTSGNLRETQYF
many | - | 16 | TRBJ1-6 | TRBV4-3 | TGCGCCAGCAGCCAAGATGCGGCGGCAGGAAATTCACCCCTCCACTTT | CASSQDAAAGNSPLHF
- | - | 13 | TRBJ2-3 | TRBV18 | TGTGCCAGCTCACCGCTAGGCCCAGATACGCAGTATTTT | CASSPLGPDTQYF
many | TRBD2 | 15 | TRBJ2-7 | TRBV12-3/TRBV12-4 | TGTGCCAGCACCGTCGGGGGGGGGGGGCCGGACGAGCAGTACTTC | CASTVGGGGPDEQYF
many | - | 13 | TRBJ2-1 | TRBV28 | TGTGCCAGCACCCGGGCCTCCCCTAATGAGCAGTTCTTC | CASTRASPNEQFF
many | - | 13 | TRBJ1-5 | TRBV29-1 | TGCAGCGTTGCAGGGATACGCAATCAGCCCCAGCATTTT | CSVAGIRNQPQHF
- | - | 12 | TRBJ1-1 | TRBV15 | TGTGCCACCAGCAGAGTATCCAGGGAAGCTTTCTTT | CATSRVSREAFF
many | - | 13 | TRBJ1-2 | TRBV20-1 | TGCAGTGCTCCTGACAGGTTCACTGGGGGCTACACCTTC | CSAPDRFTGGYTF
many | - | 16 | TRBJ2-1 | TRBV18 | TGTGCCAGCTCACCTCCCGCAGCGCGTACCTACAATGAGCAGTTCTTC | CASSPPAARTYNEQFF
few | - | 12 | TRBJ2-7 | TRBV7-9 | TGTGCCAGCAGCTTCTTTGCCTACGAGCAGTACTTC | CASSFFAYEQYF